This T cell receptor (beta chain) was recorded in a study of blood T cell repertoires in COVID-19. Study background: T cells, B-cell-depleted T cells, or PBMCs supplied cDNA or gDNA.

Source study methods: Amplification of reference gene primers was used by the study to estimate nucleated cell counts. Measured with immunoSEQ multiplex PCR; TCRdb has only the in-frame clones, and not every one. V, J and clone size reflect that table, while D and trimming were determined from the DNA. The table lists 200,000 to 300,000 clones, 75% to 90% of them singletons. The CDR3 is 13 amino acids. The V end was cut by 4 bases, the J end by 4 bases, with 10 bases between. Germline V gives CDR1 LGHDT, CDR2 YNNKEL (reference sequence). The receptor comes from a woman aged 40 to 50 who had recovered from COVID-19. Sequenced input: peripheral blood. V gene TRBV3-1 (or the pseudogene TRBV3-2) combines with J gene TRBJ1-1; D is perhaps TRBD1 (6 bases). The CDR3, as DNA: TGTGCCAGCAGCCGGCAAGGGGGCACTGAAGCTTTCTTT. This sequence encodes CASSRQGGTEAFF.